This is a list of T cell receptor beta chains from one sample in a study of blood T cell repertoires in COVID-19. Libraries were prepared by immunoSEQ multiplex PCR; TCRdb keeps only in-frame clonotypes and omits some of them. This sample has 290,000 or so clones, with approximately 90% found just once. The sequenced sample was PBMCs or T cells enriched from blood (not recorded which). These receptors were obtained from a woman between 25 and 40 years old who had recovered from COVID-19. The CDR3 runs from the conserved cysteine through the conserved F or W. The D gene is left open where the match is weak. Rows give clone size only sometimes, using once, few, many, or a class for an expanded clone.

V: TRBV4-1
J: TRBJ2-1
D: .
size: .
DNA: TGCGCCAGCAGCCATACTAGTAATAATGAGCAGTTCTTC
CDR3: CASSHTSNNEQFF

V: TRBV25-1
J: TRBJ2-5
D: .
size: .
DNA: TGTGCCAGCAGTGGGGACAAAGAGACCCAGTACTTC
CDR3: CASSGDKETQYF

V: TRBV5-1
J: TRBJ2-1
D: .
size: .
DNA: TGCGCCAGCAGCTTGATGAGTCTCTCCTACAATGAGCAGTTCTTC
CDR3: CASSLMSLSYNEQFF

V: TRBV28
J: TRBJ2-1
D: TRBD1
size: .
DNA: TGTGCCAGTCTGCCAAAGGGACAGGGTGGGCAGTTCTTC
CDR3: CASLPKGQGGQFF

V: TRBV19
J: TRBJ2-2
D: .
size: .
DNA: TGTGCCAGTAGTATGCGGAGATCCAACACCGGGGAGCTGTTTTTT
CDR3: CASSMRRSNTGELFF

V: TRBV19
J: TRBJ2-2
D: .
size: .
DNA: TGTGCCAGTAGTATAACGGCAGGTCCAACCGGGGAGCTGTTTTTT
CDR3: CASSITAGPTGELFF

V: TRBV4-3
J: TRBJ1-2
D: .
size: .
DNA: TGCGCCAGCAGCCATGGAGGCGGGGGGCGGAATGGCTACACCTTC
CDR3: CASSHGGGGRNGYTF

V: TRBV9
J: TRBJ1-3
D: .
size: .
DNA: TGTGCCAGCAGCGTAGGTCAGATCTCTGGAAACACCATATATTTT
CDR3: CASSVGQISGNTIYF

V: TRBV18
J: TRBJ1-1
D: TRBD1
size: .
DNA: TGTGCCAGCTTCCGGGGACAGGGGAACACTGAAGCTTTCTTT
CDR3: CASFRGQGNTEAFF

V: TRBV5-4
J: TRBJ2-5
D: TRBD2
size: .
DNA: TGTGCCAGCAGCTTTGGGACTAGCGGGAGGCGATCTCAAGAGACCCAGTACTTC
CDR3: CASSFGTSGRRSQETQYF

V: TRBV7-2
J: TRBJ2-1
D: TRBD2
size: .
DNA: TGTGCCAGCAGGCAGACTAGCGGGAGGGGCAATGAGCAGTTCTTC
CDR3: CASRQTSGRGNEQFF

V: TRBV19
J: TRBJ1-5
D: .
size: .
DNA: TGTGCCAGTAGTATAGAGGCCGGGGATCAGCCCCAGCATTTT
CDR3: CASSIEAGDQPQHF

V: TRBV7-8
J: TRBJ2-1
D: TRBD2
size: .
DNA: TGTGCCAGCAGCTTATCAGCGGGAGGGCCCCATGAGCAGTTCTTC
CDR3: CASSLSAGGPHEQFF

V: TRBV5-4
J: TRBJ2-1
D: TRBD2
size: .
DNA: TGTGCCAGCAGCTCGGGACTAGCGGGAAACTACAATGAGCAGTTCTTC
CDR3: CASSSGLAGNYNEQFF

V: TRBV2
J: TRBJ1-3
D: .
size: .
DNA: TGTGCCAGCTGCGCGGATTTTGGAAACACCATATATTTT
CDR3: CASCADFGNTIYF

V: TRBV28
J: TRBJ2-1
D: TRBD1
size: .
DNA: TGTGCCAGCCCCAAGGGGTCGACAGGGGTCTACAATGAGCAGTTCTTC
CDR3: CASPKGSTGVYNEQFF

V: TRBV3-1/TRBV3-2
J: TRBJ2-1
D: TRBD2
size: .
DNA: TGTGCCAGCAGCCAGCCAACCGGGACTAGCGGGACTCAAATGTTCTTC
CDR3: CASSQPTGTSGTQMFF

V: TRBV13
J: TRBJ1-1
D: TRBD1
size: .
DNA: TGTGCCAGCAGCTTAGGAGGGGGCCTGAACACTGAAGCTTTCTTT
CDR3: CASSLGGGLNTEAFF

V: TRBV7-9
J: TRBJ2-7
D: .
size: .
DNA: TGTGCCAGCAGCTTAGACCCAGTCACCGGGATCCAGTACTTC
CDR3: CASSLDPVTGIQYF

V: TRBV6-4
J: TRBJ2-2
D: TRBD2
size: .
DNA: TGTGCCAGCAGTCCGGAAAGTGGACTAGCGGGAGTTGGCACCGGGGAGCTGTTTTTT
CDR3: CASSPESGLAGVGTGELFF

V: TRBV7-8
J: TRBJ1-5
D: .
size: .
DNA: TGTGCCAGCAGATTAGGGAGGGGTAATCAGCCCCAGCATTTT
CDR3: CASRLGRGNQPQHF

V: TRBV28
J: TRBJ2-1
D: TRBD2
size: .
DNA: TGTGCCAGCCTCCCGTCCCTTAGGGAGGGTGGCAATGAGCAGTTCTTC
CDR3: CASLPSLREGGNEQFF

V: TRBV2
J: TRBJ1-6
D: TRBD1
size: .
DNA: TGTGCCAGCACCGGCCTCGGGACAGGGAGGGATTCACCCCTCCACTTT
CDR3: CASTGLGTGRDSPLHF

V: TRBV6-1
J: TRBJ1-5
D: .
size: .
DNA: TGTGCCAGCAGTGAACGCTGGACACTTAGCAATCAGCCCCAGCATTTT
CDR3: CASSERWTLSNQPQHF

V: TRBV2
J: TRBJ2-2
D: TRBD2
size: .
DNA: TGTGCCAGCAAAGGATCTAGCGGGAACACCGGGGAGCTGTTTTTT
CDR3: CASKGSSGNTGELFF

V: TRBV21-1
J: TRBJ1-3
D: .
size: many
DNA: TGTGCCAGCAGCTCGCTAAACCCAATCGACATTTCCTCTGGAAACACCATATATTTT
CDR3: CASSSLNPIDISSGNTIYF

V: TRBV13
J: TRBJ2-7
D: TRBD2
size: .
DNA: TGTGCCAGCAGCTCCGGACTAGCGGGAAACTACGAGCAGTACTTC
CDR3: CASSSGLAGNYEQYF

V: TRBV20-1
J: TRBJ2-7
D: .
size: .
DNA: TGCAGTGCTGGAAGGAGTGACGAGCAGTACTTC
CDR3: CSAGRSDEQYF

V: TRBV7-3
J: TRBJ2-2
D: TRBD2
size: .
DNA: TGTGCCAGCAGCCCCGGACTAGTTTTTCAGGCCGGGGAGCTGTTTTTT
CDR3: CASSPGLVFQAGELFF

V: TRBV6-5
J: TRBJ1-1
D: .
size: .
DNA: TGTGCGGTCGCTTATCAGGGGGAAGCTTTCTTT
CDR3: CAVAYQGEAFF

V: TRBV29-1
J: TRBJ2-7
D: .
size: .
DNA: TGCAGCGTTGAAGATAGAGGCAGCTCCTACGAGCAGTACTTC
CDR3: CSVEDRGSSYEQYF

V: TRBV7-8
J: TRBJ1-5
D: .
size: .
DNA: TGTGCCAGCAGCCCCGACAGGAATAGCAATCAGCCCCAGCATTTT
CDR3: CASSPDRNSNQPQHF

V: TRBV25-1
J: TRBJ2-3
D: TRBD2
size: .
DNA: TGTGCCAGCAGATCTAGCGGGAGCACAGATACGCAGTATTTT
CDR3: CASRSSGSTDTQYF

V: TRBV5-1
J: TRBJ2-3
D: .
size: .
DNA: TGCGCCAGCAGCTTGGAAGGAGGCGGGAGCACAGATACGCAGTATTTT
CDR3: CASSLEGGGSTDTQYF

V: TRBV4-1
J: TRBJ1-2
D: TRBD1
size: .
DNA: TGCGCCAGCAGCCAGCAGGGGGACTATGGCTACACCTTC
CDR3: CASSQQGDYGYTF

V: TRBV6-5
J: TRBJ2-5
D: TRBD1
size: .
DNA: TGTGCCAGCACCGGGACAGGCGATTACCAAGAGACCCAGTACTTC
CDR3: CASTGTGDYQETQYF

V: TRBV7-9
J: TRBJ1-2
D: .
size: .
DNA: TGTGCCAGCAGCTTGGTGGGGAGGGATGGCTACACCTTC
CDR3: CASSLVGRDGYTF

V: TRBV19
J: TRBJ2-3
D: .
size: .
DNA: TGTGCCAGTACCGCAGCAGATACGCAGTATTTT
CDR3: CASTAADTQYF

V: TRBV15
J: TRBJ1-5
D: .
size: .
DNA: TGTGCCACCAGAGGAGCGGGGGGGACGAATCAGCCCCAGCATTTT
CDR3: CATRGAGGTNQPQHF

V: TRBV6-5
J: TRBJ2-5
D: TRBD1
size: .
DNA: TGTGCCAGCGCACTCCTGAGGGGGCGAGAGACCCAGTACTTC
CDR3: CASALLRGRETQYF